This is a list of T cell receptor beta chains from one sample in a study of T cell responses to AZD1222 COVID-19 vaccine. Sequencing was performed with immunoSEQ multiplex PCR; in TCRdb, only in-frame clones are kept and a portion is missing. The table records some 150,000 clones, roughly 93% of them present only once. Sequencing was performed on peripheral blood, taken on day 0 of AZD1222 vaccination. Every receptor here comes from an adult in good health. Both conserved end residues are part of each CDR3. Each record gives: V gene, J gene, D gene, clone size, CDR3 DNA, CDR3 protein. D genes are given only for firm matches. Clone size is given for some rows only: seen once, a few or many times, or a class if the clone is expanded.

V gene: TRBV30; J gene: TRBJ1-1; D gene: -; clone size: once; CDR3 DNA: TGTGCCTGGAGTGACAGTGGGCTGAACACTGAAGCTTTCTTT; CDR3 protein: CAWSDSGLNTEAFF
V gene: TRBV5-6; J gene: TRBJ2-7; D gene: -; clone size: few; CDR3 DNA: TGTGCCAGCAGCCGCACTGGGAGCTCCTACGAGCAGTACTTC; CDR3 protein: CASSRTGSSYEQYF
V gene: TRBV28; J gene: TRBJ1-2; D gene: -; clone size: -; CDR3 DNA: TGTGCCAGCAGTCTTCGACAGAGCCCCTATGGCTACACCTTC; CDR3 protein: CASSLRQSPYGYTF
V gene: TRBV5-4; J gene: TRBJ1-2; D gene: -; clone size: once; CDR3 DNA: TGTGCCAGCAGCTTGCGAACGAATGGCTACACCTTC; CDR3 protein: CASSLRTNGYTF
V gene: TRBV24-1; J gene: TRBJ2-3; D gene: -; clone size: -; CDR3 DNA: TGTGCCACCAGTGATTTGCAAAGGCTAGAGGCAGATACGCAGTATTTT; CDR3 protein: CATSDLQRLEADTQYF
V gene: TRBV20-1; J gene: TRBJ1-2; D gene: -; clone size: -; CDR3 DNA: TGCAGTGCTGGGGACCACTATGGCTACACCTTC; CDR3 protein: CSAGDHYGYTF
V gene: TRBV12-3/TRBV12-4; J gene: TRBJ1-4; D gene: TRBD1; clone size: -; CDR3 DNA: TGTGCCAGCAGTCCCCCAGGGGGTGAAAAACTGTTTTTT; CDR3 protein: CASSPPGGEKLFF
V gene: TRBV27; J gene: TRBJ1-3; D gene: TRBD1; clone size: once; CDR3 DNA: TGTGCCAGCAGTCCCCGGACAGGGGACGGAAACACCATATATTTT; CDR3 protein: CASSPRTGDGNTIYF
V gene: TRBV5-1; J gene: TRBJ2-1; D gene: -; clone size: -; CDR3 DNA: TGCGCCAGCAGCGCCTTAGCAGCGAGCTCCTACAATGAGCAGTTCTTC; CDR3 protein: CASSALAASSYNEQFF
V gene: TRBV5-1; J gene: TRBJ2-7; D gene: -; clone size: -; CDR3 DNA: TGCGCCAGCAGCTTGGCTGGGGACTCCCTCTTCGAGCAGTACTTC; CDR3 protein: CASSLAGDSLFEQYF
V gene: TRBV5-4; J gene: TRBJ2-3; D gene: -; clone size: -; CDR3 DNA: TGTGCCAGCAGCCAACAGGGTGGGACGCAGTATTTT; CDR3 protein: CASSQQGGTQYF